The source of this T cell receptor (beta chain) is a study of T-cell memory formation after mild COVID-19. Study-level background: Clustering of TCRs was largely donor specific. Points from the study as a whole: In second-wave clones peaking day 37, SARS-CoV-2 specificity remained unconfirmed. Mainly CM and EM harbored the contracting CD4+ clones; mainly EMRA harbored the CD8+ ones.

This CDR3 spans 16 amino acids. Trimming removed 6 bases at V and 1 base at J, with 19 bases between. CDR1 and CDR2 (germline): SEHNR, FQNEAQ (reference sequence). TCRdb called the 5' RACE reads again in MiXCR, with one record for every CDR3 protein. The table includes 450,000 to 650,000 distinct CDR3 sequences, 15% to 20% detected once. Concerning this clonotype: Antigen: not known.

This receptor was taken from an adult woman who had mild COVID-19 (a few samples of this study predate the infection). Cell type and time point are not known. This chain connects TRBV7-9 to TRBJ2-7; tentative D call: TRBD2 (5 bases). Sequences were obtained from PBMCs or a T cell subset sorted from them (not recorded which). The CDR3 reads CASRRNMWGDSYEQYF. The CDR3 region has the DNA TGTGCCAGCAGACGAAACATGTGGGGAGATTCCTACGAGCAGTACTTC.